This entry describes one T cell receptor (beta chain). The sample is drawn from a study of blood T cell repertoires in COVID-19. Study in general: T cells, B-cell-depleted T cells, or PBMCs provided the cDNA or gDNA that served as material.

Under the authors' procedure: Estimation of nucleated cell counts was performed using reference gene primer amplification. Sequenced by immunoSEQ multiplex PCR; TCRdb stores in-frame clones only, minus some. V and J calls and clone size are as listed in that table; D and trimming were resolved from the DNA. This sample has approximately 300,000 clones; roughly nine tenths occur once, and the top ten carry approximately 4.1%. CDR1 SGHRS and CDR2 YFSETQ come from the germline V gene. This CDR3 is 16 amino acids long. J gave up 10 bases and V 0 bases, and 7 bases lay outside the gene matches. The source of this sequence is a woman aged 25 to 39 who had been exposed to COVID-19. Source material: PBMCs or T cells enriched from blood (not recorded which). The chain couples TRBV5-1 to TRBJ1-6; 10 bases are shared with TRBD1. The CDR3 sequence: CASSLEGTGASSPLHF. The CDR3 DNA reads as TGCGCCAGCAGCTTGGAGGGGACAGGGGCAAGCTCACCCCTCCACTTT. Looking up the rest from reference TRBV5-1 and TRBJ1-6 gives the full variable domain: KAGVTQTPRYLIKTRGQQVTLSCSPISGHRSVSWYQQTPGQGLQFLFEYFSETQRNKGNFPGRFSGRQFSNSRSEMNVSTLELGDSALYLCASSLEGTGASSPLHFGNGTRLTVT.